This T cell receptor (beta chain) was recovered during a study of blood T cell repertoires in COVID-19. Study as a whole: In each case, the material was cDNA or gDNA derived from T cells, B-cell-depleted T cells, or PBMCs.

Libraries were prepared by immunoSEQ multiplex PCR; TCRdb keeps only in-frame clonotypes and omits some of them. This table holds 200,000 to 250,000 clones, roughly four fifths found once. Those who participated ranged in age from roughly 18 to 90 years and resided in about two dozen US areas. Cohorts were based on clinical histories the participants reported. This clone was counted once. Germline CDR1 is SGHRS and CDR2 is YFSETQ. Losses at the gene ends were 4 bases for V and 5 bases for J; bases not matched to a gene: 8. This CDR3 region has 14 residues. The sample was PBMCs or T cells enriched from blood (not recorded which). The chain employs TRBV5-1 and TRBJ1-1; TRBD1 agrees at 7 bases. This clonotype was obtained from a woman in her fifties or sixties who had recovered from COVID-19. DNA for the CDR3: TGCGCCAGCAGCATCAGACAGGGAAAGACTGAAGCTTTCTTT. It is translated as CASSIRQGKTEAFF.